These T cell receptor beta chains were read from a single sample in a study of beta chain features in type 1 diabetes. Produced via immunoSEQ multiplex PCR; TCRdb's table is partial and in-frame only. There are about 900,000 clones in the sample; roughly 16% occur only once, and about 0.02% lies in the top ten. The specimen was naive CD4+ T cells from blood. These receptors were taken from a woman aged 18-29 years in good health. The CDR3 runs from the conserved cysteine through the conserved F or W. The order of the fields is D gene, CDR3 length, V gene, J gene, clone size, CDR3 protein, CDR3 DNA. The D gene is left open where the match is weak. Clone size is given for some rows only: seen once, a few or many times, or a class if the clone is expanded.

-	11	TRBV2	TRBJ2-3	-	CASTILTTQYF	TGTGCCAGCACGATCCTGACTACGCAGTATTTT
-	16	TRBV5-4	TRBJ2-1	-	CASSSPPPGTPYEQFF	TGTGCCAGCAGCTCACCTCCTCCCGGGACCCCCTATGAGCAGTTCTTC
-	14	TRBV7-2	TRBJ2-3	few	CASSLGRSSTTQYF	TGTGCCAGCAGCTTAGGGAGATCCTCCACTACGCAGTATTTT
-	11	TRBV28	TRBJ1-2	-	CASSFNRENTF	TGTGCCAGCAGTTTTAACAGGGAAAACACCTTC
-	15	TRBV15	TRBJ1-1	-	CATSREMKGGTEAFF	TGTGCCACCAGCAGAGAAATGAAGGGGGGCACTGAAGCTTTCTTT
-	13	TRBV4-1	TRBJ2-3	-	CASSQVLLDTQYF	TGCGCCAGCAGCCAAGTGCTTCTAGATACGCAGTATTTT
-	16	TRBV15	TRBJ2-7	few	CATSRDSAGRSYEQYF	TGTGCCACCAGCAGAGATTCAGCGGGTCGGAGCTACGAGCAGTACTTC
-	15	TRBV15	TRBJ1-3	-	CATSRDVGPGNTIYF	TGTGCCACCAGCAGAGATGTGGGTCCTGGAAACACCATATATTTT
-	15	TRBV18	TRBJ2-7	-	CASSPRNSLGYEQYF	TGTGCCAGCTCACCACGGAATTCGTTGGGCTACGAGCAGTACTTC
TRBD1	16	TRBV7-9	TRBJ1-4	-	CASSPRTGQELEKLFF	TGTGCCAGCAGCCCGCGTACGGGACAGGAGTTAGAAAAACTGTTTTTT
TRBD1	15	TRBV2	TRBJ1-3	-	CASRRGDSSGNTIYF	TGTGCCAGCAGGAGGGGGGACAGCTCTGGAAACACCATATATTTT
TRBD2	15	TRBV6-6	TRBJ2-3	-	CASTPRGSGSDTQYF	TGTGCCAGCACCCCCAGAGGTAGCGGGTCAGATACGCAGTATTTT
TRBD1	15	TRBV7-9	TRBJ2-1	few	CASSTGDNVDNEQFF	TGTGCCAGCAGCACAGGGGACAACGTCGACAATGAGCAGTTCTTC
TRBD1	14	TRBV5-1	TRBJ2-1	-	CASSTGTGVGEQFF	TGCGCCAGCAGCACCGGGACAGGGGTCGGTGAGCAGTTCTTC
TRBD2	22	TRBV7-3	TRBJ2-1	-	CASSASPLAGTSGRVTYNEQFF	TGTGCCAGCTCAGCTTCCCCTCTAGCCGGGACTAGCGGGAGGGTAACCTACAATGAGCAGTTCTTC
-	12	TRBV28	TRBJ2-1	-	CASSLIHNEQFF	TGTGCCAGCAGTCTGATCCACAATGAGCAGTTCTTC
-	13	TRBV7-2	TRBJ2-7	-	CASSLALTYEQYF	TGTGCCAGCAGCTTAGCACTTACCTACGAGCAGTACTTC
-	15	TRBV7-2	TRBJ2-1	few	CASNLLASNAYEQFF	TGTGCCAGCAACCTCCTAGCCTCGAACGCCTATGAGCAGTTCTTC
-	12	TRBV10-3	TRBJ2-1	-	CAISGSYNEQFF	TGTGCCATCAGTGGCAGTTACAATGAGCAGTTCTTC
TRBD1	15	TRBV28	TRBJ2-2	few	CASSIPGTVTGELFF	TGTGCCAGCAGCATTCCCGGGACAGTCACCGGGGAGCTGTTTTTT
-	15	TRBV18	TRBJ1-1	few	CASSPFGGRDAEAFF	TGTGCCAGCTCACCGTTCGGGGGTAGGGACGCTGAAGCTTTCTTT
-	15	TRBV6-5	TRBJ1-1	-	CASSYYPGMNTEAFF	TGTGCCAGCAGTTATTATCCTGGTATGAACACTGAAGCTTTCTTT
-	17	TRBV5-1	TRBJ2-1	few	CASSRITVGIRNNEQFF	TGCGCCAGCAGCCGGATCACAGTAGGGATAAGAAACAATGAGCAGTTCTTC
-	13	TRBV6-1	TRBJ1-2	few	CASSQDGRYGYTF	TGTGCCAGCAGTCAGGACGGACGTTATGGCTACACCTTC